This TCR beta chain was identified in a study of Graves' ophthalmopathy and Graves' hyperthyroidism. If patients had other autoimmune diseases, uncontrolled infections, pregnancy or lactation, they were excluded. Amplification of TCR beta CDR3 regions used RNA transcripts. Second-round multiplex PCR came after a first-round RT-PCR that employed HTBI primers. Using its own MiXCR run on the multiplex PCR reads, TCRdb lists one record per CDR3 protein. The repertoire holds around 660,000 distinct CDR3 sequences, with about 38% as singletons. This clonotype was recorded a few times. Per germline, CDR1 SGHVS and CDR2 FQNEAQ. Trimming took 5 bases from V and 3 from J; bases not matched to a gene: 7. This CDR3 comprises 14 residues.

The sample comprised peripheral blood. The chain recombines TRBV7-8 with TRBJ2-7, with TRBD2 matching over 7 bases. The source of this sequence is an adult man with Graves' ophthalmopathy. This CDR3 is CASSRASGNYEQYF. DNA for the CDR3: TGTGCCAGCAGCCGGGCTAGCGGCAACTACGAGCAGTACTTC.